This T cell receptor beta chain came from a study of T cell repertoires in cytomegalovirus infection. Looking at the study overall: Epitope selection comprised recently identified HLA-C-restricted CMV epitopes and well-studied HLA-B-restricted CMV epitopes. Study-wide points: Of the TCR beta families, the public ones yielded a cumulative frequency that identified carriers of CMV plus the relevant HLA. CMV-specific TCR beta clonotypes restricted by HLA-C dominated the ex vivo response.

As to this clonotype: The antigen remains undetermined.

From the reads, TCRdb called clonotypes with MiXCR, one entry per CDR3 protein. The table shows about 700,000 distinct CDR3 sequences, with approximately 33% occurring only once. V was pared by 5 bases and J by 10 bases, with 4 bases of the junction left unmatched. CDR1 and CDR2 (germline): MDHEN, SYDVKM. CDR3 length equals 12 residues. The rearrangement uses TRBV28 and TRBJ2-3, with 9 bases matching TRBD2. Sequenced material: cultured PBMCs, taken from culture after CMV antigen stimulation. This clonotype was obtained from a human donor in good health (CMV status not recorded). Some clones in this sample may be carry-over from other donors' samples. The CDR3 is CASSERGAPQYF. The CDR3 DNA sequence: TGTGCCAGCAGTGAGCGGGGGGCGCCGCAGTATTTT.